A single sample is the source of the 15 T cell receptor beta chains below, sequenced in a study of cytomegalovirus exposure and HLA in healthy donors. The primer mix had 60 Vbeta and 13 Jbeta primers. Assay used: immunoSEQ multiplex PCR; TCRdb lists only in-frame clones, some missing. This table holds approximately 160,000 clones, around 80% found once. Material for sequencing was PBMCs. Receptors originate from a human donor in good health.

This clone was seen once. The rearrangement uses TRBV5-1 and TRBJ2-1; 9 nucleotides agree with TRBD1. The CDR3 extends over 14 amino acids. V was pared by 3 bases and J by 6 bases, with 4 bases of the junction left unmatched. Germline CDR1 is SGHRS and CDR2 is YFSETQ. The CDR3 region is CASSSGTGFNEQFF. CDR3 DNA sequence: TGCGCCAGCAGCTCCGGGACAGGGTTCAATGAGCAGTTCTTC.

This clone appeared once. This chain connects TRBV7-8 to TRBJ2-7; a weak D match, TRBD2 (6 bases). This CDR3 contains 16 residues. Germline assignment: CDR1 SGHVS and CDR2 FQNEAQ. V lost 0 bases and J 2 bases, leaving 14 bases between the germline ends. The CDR3 spells CASSLAGGFGAYEQYF. In DNA, the CDR3 is TGTGCCAGCAGCTTAGCCGGAGGGTTCGGAGCCTACGAGCAGTACTTC.

The chain joins TRBV4-2 to TRBJ2-7, with 9 bases identical to TRBD1. V lost 3 bases and J lost 1; bases outside the gene matches: 7. Germline V lookup: CDR1 LGHNA, CDR2 YNFKEQ. The CDR3 contains 16 residues. The CDR3 sequence: CASSQQAGTGSYEQYF. The CDR3 coding sequence is TGTGCCAGCAGCCAGCAGGCCGGGACAGGGTCCTACGAGCAGTACTTC.

This clone turned up a few times. The genes are TRBV6-5 and TRBJ2-2, with TRBD1 as a possible D gene (6 bases). Germline CDR1 is MNHEY and CDR2 is SVGAGI. The germline V and J ends were trimmed by 4 bases and 5 bases, with 8 bases remaining between them. This CDR3 is built from 13 residues. The CDR3 bases are TGTGCCAGCAGTTTACAGGGTACCGGGGAGCTGTTTTTT. Its translation: CASSLQGTGELFF.

This clone came up a few times. The chain recombines TRBV7-8 with TRBJ2-1; 10 positions match TRBD2. This CDR3 has 17 amino acids. Looked up from germline, CDR1 is SGHVS and CDR2 is FQNEAQ. V was clipped by 1 base and J by 7 bases; unmatched bases: 10. The DNA for the CDR3 is TGTGCCAGCAGCTTAGTTGGGGGGCTAGCGGGGGCAAATGAGCAGTTCTTC. Translated, it gives CASSLVGGLAGANEQFF.

The chain carries TRBV27 and TRBJ1-5, with no clear D. The CDR3 sequence is 15 residues long. The ends were cut back, 10 bases at V and 0 bases at J, with 16 bases in the middle. Germline CDR1 and CDR2: MNHEY and SMNVEV (reference sequence). CDR3 nucleotide sequence: TGTGCCACCCGGTGGGCAGCCCATAGCAATCAGCCCCAGCATTTT. It encodes CATRWAAHSNQPQHF.

The genes are TRBV5-4 and TRBJ2-7; D might be TRBD1 (5 bases). CDR1 SGHNT and CDR2 YYREEE come from the germline V gene (reference sequence). The CDR3 has 13 amino acids. V gave up 0 bases and J gave up 3 bases, with 7 bases separating them. The CDR3 coding sequence is TGTGCCAGCAGCTTGGAAGGGGACTACGAGCAGTACTTC. It specifies CASSLEGDYEQYF.

This rearrangement joins TRBV27 to TRBJ2-3; 11 bases align to TRBD2. The J segment lost 7 bases and the V segment lost 5 bases, leaving 5 bases of the junction unmatched. The CDR3 contains 14 residues. Germline CDR1 MNHEY, CDR2 SMNVEV (reference sequence). The CDR3 DNA follows: TGTGCCAGCAGTATTAGCGGGGGGGCGTATACGCAGTATTTT. Its protein is CASSISGGAYTQYF.

The CDR3 sequence is CASSLSMTVLGNQPQHF. The CDR3 DNA is TGTGCCAGCAGTCTCTCAATGACAGTCTTGGGGAATCAGCCCCAGCATTTT. The J gene is TRBJ1-5, the V gene TRBV27, with D possibly matching TRBD1 (5 bases). Trimming took 5 bases from V and 4 from J, leaving 21 bases between them. CDR1 is MNHEY, CDR2 SMNVEV, per germline (reference sequence). The CDR3 totals 17 residues.

The chain is built from TRBV6-6 and TRBJ2-1, with D perhaps TRBD1 (5 bases). Trimming shortened V by 9 bases and J by 1 base, and 10 bases separated the two germline ends. This CDR3 comprises 13 residues. CDR1 is MNHNY, CDR2 SVGAGI, per germline (reference sequence). The CDR3 loop reads CASRTSSYNEQFF. CDR3 nucleotides: TGTGCCAGTAGGACATCATCCTACAATGAGCAGTTCTTC.

This clone appeared a few times. The chain joins TRBV9 to TRBJ1-1; D is perhaps TRBD1 (5 bases). Trimming pared 4 bases from V and 5 bases from J, leaving 6 bases between. This CDR3 comprises 11 residues. Germline lookup yields CDR1 SGDLS and CDR2 YYNGEE. The CDR3 DNA reads TGTGCCAGCAGCTCAGGGACTGAAGCTTTCTTT. Encoded protein: CASSSGTEAFF.

This clone was counted only a few times. This chain uses TRBV5-8 with TRBJ2-3, with D perhaps TRBD1 (6 bases). This CDR3 contains 15 residues. Germline-derived CDR1 and CDR2 are SGHTS and YDEGEE. V was trimmed by 5 bases and J by 0 bases, leaving 13 bases between them. The CDR3 protein is CASSSGTLSTDTQYF. The CDR3, as DNA: TGTGCCAGCAGTTCCGGGACACTAAGCACAGATACGCAGTATTTT.

The chain joins TRBV29-1 to TRBJ2-2; tentatively, D is TRBD1 (5 bases). The CDR3 is made up of 12 amino acids. V was pared by 2 bases and J by 6 bases, with 7 bases between. The germline V gene encodes CDR1 SQVTM and CDR2 ANQGSEA. CDR3 nucleotides: TGCAGCGTTGAAAGGGGATCCGGGGAGCTGTTTTTT. Protein sequence: CSVERGSGELFF.

The chain couples TRBV4-3 to TRBJ2-2; 11 bases agree with TRBD2. From germline, CDR1 is LGHNA and CDR2 YSLEER. The CDR3 is made up of 17 amino acids. With 0 bases clipped from V and 4 bases from J, the junction kept 4 bases outside the gene matches. CDR3 residues: CASSQEKLAGATGELFF. CDR3 coding DNA: TGCGCCAGCAGCCAAGAAAAACTAGCGGGGGCCACCGGGGAGCTGTTTTTT.

The rearrangement joins TRBV9 to TRBJ1-2; D is uncertain. The V end was cut by 2 bases, the J end by 3 bases, with 8 bases between. This CDR3 has 13 amino acids. Germline V gene lookup returns CDR1 SGDLS and CDR2 YYNGEE. The CDR3 coding sequence is TGTGCCAGCAGCGTTCGGCAGGACTATGGCTACACCTTC. It codes for CASSVRQDYGYTF. Full variable domain (missing parts from reference TRBV9 and TRBJ1-2): DSGVTQTPKHLITATGQRVTLRCSPRSGDLSVYWYQQSLDQGLQFLIQYYNGEERAKGNILERFSAQQFPDLHSELNLSSLELGDSALYFCASSVRQDYGYTFGSGTRLTVV.